This TCR beta chain was profiled in a study of T-cell memory formation after mild COVID-19. TCRdb reanalysed the 5' RACE reads using MiXCR and keeps one entry per CDR3 protein. The sample consists of about 500,000 distinct CDR3 sequences, roughly 22% of them appearing once. This clonotype was observed at least ten times. This receptor was identified in an adult woman who had mild COVID-19 (a few samples of this study predate the infection). Cell type and time point are not known. Sequenced sample: PBMCs or a T cell subset sorted from them (not recorded which).

This chain's CDR3 is CASSLDRVYEQYF. The DNA of the CDR3 is TGTGCCAGCAGTTTGGACCGGGTCTACGAGCAGTACTTC. V usage is TRBV12-3 or TRBV12-4 and J usage is TRBJ2-7; D call uncertain. The CDR3 sequence is 13 residues long. With 3 bases removed from V and 3 bases from J, the gap between germline ends came to 9 bases.